Listed below are T cell receptor beta chains from one sample, sequenced in a study of cytomegalovirus exposure and HLA in healthy donors. Measured with immunoSEQ multiplex PCR; TCRdb has only the in-frame clones, and not every one. The data hold about 120,000 clones, with roughly two thirds observed a single time. Input material: PBMCs. The receptor set was obtained from a woman under 40 in good health and CMV-seronegative. Each CDR3 is given with its conserved first and last residue. The D gene is left open where the match is weak. Clone size is not always given. Where it is, it says once, few, many or a class for expanded clones.

cdr3_aa,cdr3_nt,clone_size,cdr3_length,j_call,d_call,v_call
CASSQEGGRGIDTQYF,TGTGCCAGCAGCCAAGAGGGGGGGAGGGGCATAGATACGCAGTATTTT,NA,16,TRBJ2-3,TRBD2,TRBV4-2
CASYYSGSTGELFF,TGCGCCAGTTACTACAGCGGGAGTACCGGGGAGCTGTTTTTT,NA,14,TRBJ2-2,TRBD2,TRBV5-1
CASCSSGRANEQFF,TGTGCCAGCTGTTCTAGCGGGAGGGCCAATGAGCAGTTCTTC,few,14,TRBJ2-1,TRBD2,TRBV27
CASSFRGFSTDTQYF,TGTGCCAGCAGCTTCAGGGGCTTTAGCACAGATACGCAGTATTTT,NA,15,TRBJ2-3,NA,TRBV5-8
CASSAGGSTNEKLFF,TGTGCCAGCAGCGCAGGGGGCTCTACTAATGAAAAACTGTTTTTT,once,15,TRBJ1-4,TRBD1,TRBV5-4
CASSQDHRAGETQYF,TGTGCCAGCAGCCAAGATCACAGGGCGGGAGAGACCCAGTACTTC,NA,15,TRBJ2-5,NA,TRBV14
CASSFGMNTEAFF,TGTGCCAGCAGTTTCGGGATGAACACTGAAGCTTTCTTT,NA,13,TRBJ1-1,NA,TRBV28
CASSLGLNYGYTF,TGTGCCAGCAGCCTCGGACTTAACTATGGCTACACCTTC,few,13,TRBJ1-2,NA,TRBV7-8
CASSPALAGAADTQYF,TGTGCCAGCTCACCGGCGCTAGCGGGGGCGGCGGATACGCAGTATTTT,NA,16,TRBJ2-3,TRBD2,TRBV18
CASTQGSPSGNTIYF,TGTGCCAGCACCCAGGGTAGCCCTTCTGGAAACACCATATATTTT,NA,15,TRBJ1-3,NA,TRBV6-5
CASSIGQENQPQHF,TGTGCCAGTAGTATTGGACAGGAAAACCAGCCCCAGCATTTT,medium-sized,14,TRBJ1-5,TRBD1,TRBV19
CASSGTASTDTQYF,TGTGCCAGCAGCGGGACAGCGAGCACAGATACGCAGTATTTT,NA,14,TRBJ2-3,NA,TRBV9
CAGQPQHF,TGTGCCGGCCAGCCCCAGCATTTT,few,8,TRBJ1-5,NA,TRBV19
CASSRTESYEQYF,TGTGCCAGCAGCAGGACAGAGTCCTACGAGCAGTACTTC,NA,13,TRBJ2-7,NA,TRBV5-4
CASSLPGGESEQYF,TGTGCCAGCAGCCTCCCGGGAGGGGAAAGCGAGCAGTACTTC,NA,14,TRBJ2-7,TRBD2,TRBV5-4
CASSPRTNSYEQYF,TGTGCCAGCAGCCCCCGGACAAACTCCTACGAGCAGTACTTC,NA,14,TRBJ2-7,NA,TRBV14
CASRVEKLFF,TGTGCCAGTCGAGTCGAAAAACTGTTTTTT,few,10,TRBJ1-4,NA,TRBV2
CASSMPRPIAREQFF,TGTGCCAGTAGTATGCCTCGCCCGATAGCCCGGGAGCAGTTCTTC,few,15,TRBJ2-1,NA,TRBV19
CASGDSGRRADTQYF,TGTGCCAGTGGAGATAGCGGGAGGCGTGCAGATACGCAGTATTTT,NA,15,TRBJ2-3,TRBD2,TRBV19
CASSLQAGSYNEQFF,TGTGCCAGCAGCCTCCAGGCGGGTAGCTACAATGAGCAGTTCTTC,NA,15,TRBJ2-1,NA,TRBV9
CASRARGAGGGEQFF,TGTGCCAGCAGGGCCCGGGGGGCGGGAGGGGGTGAGCAGTTCTTC,NA,15,TRBJ2-1,TRBD2,TRBV6-1
CACPAGNTGELFF,TGTGCCTGCCCGGCAGGGAACACCGGGGAGCTGTTTTTT,NA,13,TRBJ2-2,NA,TRBV30
CASRLAGDHNEQFF,TGTGCCAGCAGACTAGCGGGAGATCACAATGAGCAGTTCTTC,NA,14,TRBJ2-1,TRBD2,TRBV27
CASSGRAEYEQYF,TGTGCCAGTAGCGGGAGGGCCGAGTACGAGCAGTACTTC,NA,13,TRBJ2-7,TRBD2,TRBV19
CASIGTGGGRVLSNQPQHF,TGTGCCAGTATCGGAACTGGCGGGGGGCGAGTTCTTAGCAATCAGCCCCAGCATTTT,few,19,TRBJ1-5,NA,TRBV19
CASSQEVGGYTEAFF,TGCGCCAGCAGCCAAGAAGTGGGAGGTTACACTGAAGCTTTCTTT,once,15,TRBJ1-1,NA,TRBV4-3
CASSPQTGDTQYF,TGTGCCAGCAGCCCTCAGACAGGAGATACGCAGTATTTT,NA,13,TRBJ2-3,NA,TRBV7-3
CASSPGGLNTEAFF,TGTGCCAGCAGCCCGGGAGGCTTGAACACTGAAGCTTTCTTT,NA,14,TRBJ1-1,NA,TRBV7-9
CASRAGTSVSYEQYF,TGTGCCAGCAGAGCCGGGACTAGCGTCTCCTACGAGCAGTACTTC,NA,15,TRBJ2-7,TRBD2,TRBV28
CASKTGASNEKLFF,TGTGCCAGCAAAACAGGGGCATCTAATGAAAAACTGTTTTTT,NA,14,TRBJ1-4,TRBD1,TRBV7-2
CASSLVGEGLVAFF,TGTGCCAGCAGCTTGGTAGGGGAAGGGCTTGTAGCTTTCTTT,few,14,TRBJ1-1,NA,TRBV5-6
CASSGPGTGANVLTF,TGTGCCAGCAGTGGGCCCGGGACTGGGGCCAACGTCCTGACTTTC,NA,15,TRBJ2-6,NA,TRBV2
CAWSHWAGELTGELFF,TGTGCCTGGAGTCACTGGGCAGGTGAATTGACCGGGGAGCTGTTTTTT,NA,16,TRBJ2-2,NA,TRBV30
CASSLAHRVGEQFF,TGTGCCAGCAGCTTAGCCCACAGGGTGGGTGAGCAGTTCTTC,NA,14,TRBJ2-1,NA,TRBV11-1
CASSLTPVVGDRGVYGYTF,TGTGCCAGCAGTTTAACCCCAGTCGTCGGGGACAGGGGGGTCTATGGCTACACCTTC,few,19,TRBJ1-2,TRBD1,TRBV28
CASSFGLAGASYEQYF,TGTGCCAGCAGCTTCGGACTAGCGGGAGCCTCCTACGAGCAGTACTTC,NA,16,TRBJ2-7,TRBD2,TRBV5-4
CASSASGREGKQFF,TGTGCCAGCAGTGCCAGCGGGAGGGAGGGGAAGCAGTTCTTC,NA,14,TRBJ2-1,TRBD2,TRBV2